These T cell receptor beta chains were read from a single sample in a study of cytomegalovirus exposure and HLA in healthy donors. Method: immunoSEQ multiplex PCR; TCRdb's copy keeps in-frame clones and lacks some. This repertoire shows 100,000 to 150,000 clones, around 74% found once; its top ten account for approximately 6.3%. Sequences were obtained from PBMCs. These receptors were collected from a man aged 35 to 55 in good health and CMV-seropositive. Each CDR3 is given with its conserved first and last residue. Fields, in order: clone size, D gene, J gene, V gene, CDR3 protein, CDR3 DNA. The D gene is left open where the match is weak. Clone size appears in some rows only: once, few, many, or a class for an expanded clone.

>NA|TRBD1|TRBJ1-2|TRBV27
CASSSRTGETRGYGYTF
TGTGCCAGCAGTTCACGGACAGGGGAGACCAGAGGCTATGGCTACACCTTC
>NA|TRBD1|TRBJ1-3|TRBV2
CASSERGQTYSGNTIYF
TGTGCCAGCAGTGAACGGGGACAGACCTACTCTGGAAACACCATATATTTT
>NA|TRBD2|TRBJ2-1|TRBV9
CASSENRASGNTNEQFF
TGTGCCAGCAGCGAAAACAGGGCTAGCGGGAACACCAATGAGCAGTTCTTC
>once|TRBD1|TRBJ2-6|TRBV2
CATSGGGTSGANVLTF
TGTGCCACTTCAGGGGGCGGAACTTCTGGGGCCAACGTCCTGACTTTC
>NA|NA|TRBJ1-5|TRBV6-1
CASSEPRANRDIQPQHF
TGTGCCAGCAGTGAACCCCGCGCCAACAGGGATATACAGCCCCAGCATTTT
>NA|TRBD2|TRBJ2-7|TRBV28
CASSLFPLMTSAREDEQYF
TGTGCCAGCAGTTTATTCCCTCTTATGACTAGCGCGCGTGAGGACGAGCAGTACTTC
>NA|NA|TRBJ2-2|TRBV10-3
CATRQATNTGELFF
TGTGCCACGCGACAGGCAACGAACACCGGGGAGCTGTTTTTT
>once|TRBD2|TRBJ2-2|TRBV2
CASTSGKNTGELFF
TGTGCCAGCACTAGCGGAAAGAACACCGGGGAGCTGTTTTTT
>NA|TRBD1|TRBJ2-7|TRBV4-1
CASSQRTGEEQEQYF
TGCGCCAGCAGCCAACGGACAGGGGAGGAACAAGAGCAGTACTTC
>NA|NA|TRBJ2-6|TRBV7-8
CASSLRGSSSGANVLTF
TGTGCCAGCAGCTTAAGGGGCAGCTCCTCTGGGGCCAACGTCCTGACTTTC
>NA|NA|TRBJ2-3|TRBV7-9
CASSFGTDTQYF
TGTGCCAGCAGCTTCGGCACAGATACGCAGTATTTT
>NA|TRBD1|TRBJ1-2|TRBV5-6
CASSPGTASLYGYTF
TGTGCCAGCAGCCCCGGGACAGCGAGCCTCTATGGCTACACCTTC
>once|TRBD2|TRBJ2-2|TRBV18
CASSRLANTGELFF
TGTGCCAGCTCACGACTAGCCAACACCGGGGAGCTGTTTTTT
>NA|TRBD1|TRBJ2-1|TRBV27
CASGGQGTNEQFF
TGTGCCAGCGGGGGACAGGGGACCAATGAGCAGTTCTTC
>NA|TRBD1|TRBJ1-1|TRBV4-2
CASSQDRDTEAFF
TGTGCCAGCAGCCAGGACAGGGACACTGAAGCTTTCTTT
>NA|TRBD1|TRBJ2-1|TRBV6-1
CASSVQGLSSYNEQFF
TGTGCCAGCAGTGTACAGGGGCTGAGCTCCTACAATGAGCAGTTCTTC
>NA|NA|TRBJ2-3|TRBV5-1
CASSLQGGSTDTQYF
TGCGCCAGCAGCTTGCAGGGAGGTTCCACAGATACGCAGTATTTT
>NA|TRBD2|TRBJ2-3|TRBV5-4
CASSLGLAGGPGGRTDTQYF
TGTGCCAGCAGCTTGGGACTAGCGGGAGGGCCGGGGGGTCGAACAGATACGCAGTATTTT
>NA|TRBD1|TRBJ1-6|TRBV28
CASSRLDGGQGQPLHF
TGTGCCAGCAGCCGACTTGATGGGGGACAGGGACAGCCCCTCCACTTT
>NA|NA|TRBJ2-7|TRBV20-1
CSDRSSYEQYF
TGCTCGGACAGAAGCTCCTACGAGCAGTACTTC
>NA|TRBD1|TRBJ1-4|TRBV6-1
CASKTGWGEKLFF
TGTGCCAGCAAGACAGGGTGGGGTGAAAAACTGTTTTTT
>NA|TRBD1|TRBJ1-2|TRBV9
CASSATGARVYGYTF
TGTGCCAGCAGCGCCACAGGGGCTAGGGTGTATGGCTACACCTTC
>NA|NA|TRBJ2-1|TRBV10-3
CAISADRYNEQFF
TGTGCCATCAGTGCGGACAGATACAATGAGCAGTTCTTC
>NA|NA|TRBJ1-1|TRBV27
CASSPLGQRETEAFF
TGTGCCAGCAGTCCCCTAGGACAACGGGAGACTGAAGCTTTCTTT
>NA|NA|TRBJ2-4|TRBV7-8
CASSFGESLAKNIQYF
TGTGCCAGCAGCTTCGGGGAGAGTCTAGCCAAAAACATTCAGTACTTC
>once|NA|TRBJ2-1|TRBV7-6
CASSLAAVSSYNEQFF
TGTGCCAGCAGCTTAGCGGCGGTTAGCTCCTACAATGAGCAGTTCTTC
>NA|TRBD1|TRBJ2-2|TRBV5-1
CASKGQVETGELFF
TGCGCCAGCAAAGGACAGGTGGAAACCGGGGAGCTGTTTTTT
>once|TRBD2|TRBJ2-7|TRBV7-9
CASSLALTGGKYEQYF
TGTGCCAGCAGCTTAGCGCTAACGGGGGGGAAATACGAGCAGTACTTC
>once|NA|TRBJ2-6|TRBV28
CASTESGPGANVLTF
TGTGCCAGCACCGAAAGCGGCCCTGGGGCCAACGTCCTGACTTTC
>NA|NA|TRBJ1-1|TRBV27
CASSLSQGRTEAFF
TGTGCCAGCAGTTTATCTCAGGGGCGGACTGAAGCTTTCTTT
>NA|TRBD1|TRBJ2-7|TRBV6-5
CASRAPGGRNEQYF
TGTGCCAGCAGAGCGCCAGGGGGCCGGAACGAGCAGTACTTC
>NA|NA|TRBJ2-5|TRBV13
CASSPNRRETQYF
TGTGCCAGCAGCCCAAATAGAAGAGAGACCCAGTACTTC
>NA|TRBD1|TRBJ1-1|TRBV29-1
CSVAGQGRQNTEAFF
TGCAGCGTTGCGGGACAGGGGAGGCAGAACACTGAAGCTTTCTTT
>few|NA|TRBJ1-3|TRBV30
CAWSQWGRIFGNTIYF
TGTGCCTGGTCCCAGTGGGGCAGAATTTTTGGAAACACCATATATTTT
>few|NA|TRBJ1-4|TRBV2
CASAGGTNEKLFF
TGTGCCAGCGCGGGGGGGACTAATGAAAAACTGTTTTTT
>NA|TRBD2|TRBJ2-7|TRBV27
CASVPGTSGEGEQYF
TGTGCCAGCGTTCCCGGGACTAGCGGGGAGGGAGAGCAGTACTTC
>NA|NA|TRBJ2-7|TRBV2
CASSEKGAPSYEQYF
TGTGCCAGCAGTGAAAAAGGGGCGCCGTCCTACGAGCAGTACTTC
>NA|NA|TRBJ1-5|TRBV5-5
CASSPEGSNQPQHF
TGTGCCAGCAGCCCCGAGGGTAGCAATCAGCCCCAGCATTTT
>NA|NA|TRBJ2-2|TRBV9
CASSVTGTLTGELFF
TGTGCCAGCAGCGTTACCGGGACACTTACCGGGGAGCTGTTTTTT
>NA|NA|TRBJ1-5|TRBV6-5
CASSGTSNQPQHF
TGTGCCAGCAGCGGGACAAGTAATCAGCCCCAGCATTTT